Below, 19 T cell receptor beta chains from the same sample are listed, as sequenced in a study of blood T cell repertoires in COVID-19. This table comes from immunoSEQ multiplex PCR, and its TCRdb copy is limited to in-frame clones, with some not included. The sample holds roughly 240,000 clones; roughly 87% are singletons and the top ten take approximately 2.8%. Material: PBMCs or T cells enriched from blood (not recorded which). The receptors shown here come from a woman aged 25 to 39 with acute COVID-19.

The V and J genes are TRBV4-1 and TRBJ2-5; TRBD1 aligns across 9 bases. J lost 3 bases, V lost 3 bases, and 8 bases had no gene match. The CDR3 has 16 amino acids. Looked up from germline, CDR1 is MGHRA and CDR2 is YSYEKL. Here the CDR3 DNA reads TGCGCCAGCAGCCATCTCCCGGGACAGGGTGAAGAGACCCAGTACTTC. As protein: CASSHLPGQGEETQYF.

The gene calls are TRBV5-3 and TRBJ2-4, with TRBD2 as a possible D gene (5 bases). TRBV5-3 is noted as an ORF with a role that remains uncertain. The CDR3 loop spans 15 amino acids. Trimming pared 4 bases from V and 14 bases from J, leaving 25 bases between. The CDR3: CARSIRRVGGPIEYF. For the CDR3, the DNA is TGTGCCAGAAGCATACGCCGTGTCGGAGGACCAATTGAGTACTTC.

CDR3 sequence (DNA): TGTGCCAGCAGCCAATTACAGGGAACTGAAGCTTTCTTT. Amino acid sequence: CASSQLQGTEAFF. The chain joins TRBV25-1 to TRBJ1-1, with a tentative D call TRBD1 (6 bases). Trimming removed 6 bases at V and 5 bases at J, with 13 bases between. This CDR3 is 13 amino acids long. Germline lookup yields CDR1 MGHDK and CDR2 SYGVNS.

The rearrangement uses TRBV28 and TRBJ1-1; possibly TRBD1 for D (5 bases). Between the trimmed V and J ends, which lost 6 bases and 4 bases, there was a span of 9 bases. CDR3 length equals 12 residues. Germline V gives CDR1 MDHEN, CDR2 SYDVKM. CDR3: CASRGLVTEAFF. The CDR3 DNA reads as TGTGCCAGCAGGGGACTGGTCACTGAAGCTTTCTTT.

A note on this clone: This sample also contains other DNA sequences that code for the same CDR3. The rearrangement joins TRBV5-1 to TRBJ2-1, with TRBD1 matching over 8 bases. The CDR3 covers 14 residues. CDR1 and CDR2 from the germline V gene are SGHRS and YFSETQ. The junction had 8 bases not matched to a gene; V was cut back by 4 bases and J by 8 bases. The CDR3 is CASSPGQGVDEQFF. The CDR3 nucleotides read TGCGCCAGCAGCCCTGGACAGGGCGTGGATGAGCAGTTCTTC. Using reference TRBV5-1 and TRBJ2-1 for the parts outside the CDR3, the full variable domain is KAGVTQTPRYLIKTRGQQVTLSCSPISGHRSVSWYQQTPGQGLQFLFEYFSETQRNKGNFPGRFSGRQFSNSRSEMNVSTLELGDSALYLCASSPGQGVDEQFFGPGTRLTVL.

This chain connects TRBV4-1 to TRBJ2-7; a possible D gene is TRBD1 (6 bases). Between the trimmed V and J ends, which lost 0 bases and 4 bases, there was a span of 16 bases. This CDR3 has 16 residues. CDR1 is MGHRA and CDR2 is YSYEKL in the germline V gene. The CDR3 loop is CASSQDRAGVLYEQYF. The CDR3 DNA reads TGCGCCAGCAGCCAAGATCGTGCAGGGGTCTTATACGAGCAGTACTTC.

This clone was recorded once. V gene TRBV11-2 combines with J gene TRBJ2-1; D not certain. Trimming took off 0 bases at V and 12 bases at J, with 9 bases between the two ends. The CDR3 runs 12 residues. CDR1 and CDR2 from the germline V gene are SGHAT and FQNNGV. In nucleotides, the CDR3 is TGTGCCAGCAGCTTAGATAGCAACCTGCAGTTCTTC. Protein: CASSLDSNLQFF. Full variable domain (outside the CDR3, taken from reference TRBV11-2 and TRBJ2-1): EAGVAQSPRYKIIEKRQSVAFWCNPISGHATLYWYQQILGQGPKLLIQFQNNGVVDDSQLPKDRFSAERLKGVDSTLKIQPAKLEDSAVYLCASSLDSNLQFFGPGTRLTVL.

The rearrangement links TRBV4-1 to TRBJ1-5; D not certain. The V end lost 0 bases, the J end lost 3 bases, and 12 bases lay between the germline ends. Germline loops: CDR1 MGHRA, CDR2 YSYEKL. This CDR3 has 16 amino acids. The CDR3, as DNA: TGCGCCAGCAGCCAAGATCCCCACCCTACCAATCAGCCCCAGCATTTT. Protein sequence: CASSQDPHPTNQPQHF.

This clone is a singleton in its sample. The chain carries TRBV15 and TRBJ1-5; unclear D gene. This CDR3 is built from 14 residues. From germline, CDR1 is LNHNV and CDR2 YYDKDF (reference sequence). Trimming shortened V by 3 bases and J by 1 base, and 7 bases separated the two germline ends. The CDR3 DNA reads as TGTGCCACCAGCAGCGGAGAGAGCAATCAGCCCCAGCATTTT. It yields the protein CATSSGESNQPQHF.

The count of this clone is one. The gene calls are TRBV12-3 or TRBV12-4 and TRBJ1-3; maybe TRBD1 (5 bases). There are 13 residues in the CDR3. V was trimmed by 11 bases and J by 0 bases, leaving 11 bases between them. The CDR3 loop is CACNRISGNTIYF. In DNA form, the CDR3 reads TGTGCCTGTAACAGGATCTCTGGAAACACCATATATTTT.

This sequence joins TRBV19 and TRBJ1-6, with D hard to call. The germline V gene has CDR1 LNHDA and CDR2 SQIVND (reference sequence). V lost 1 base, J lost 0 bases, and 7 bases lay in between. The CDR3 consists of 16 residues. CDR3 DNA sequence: TGTGCCAGTAGTATAGTTGCTAGCTCCTATAATTCACCCCTCCACTTT. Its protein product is CASSIVASSYNSPLHF.

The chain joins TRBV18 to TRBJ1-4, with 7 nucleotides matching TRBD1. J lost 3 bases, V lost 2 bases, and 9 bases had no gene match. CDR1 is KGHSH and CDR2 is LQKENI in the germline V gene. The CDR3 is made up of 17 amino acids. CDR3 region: CASSPVEGAQANEKLFF. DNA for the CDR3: TGTGCCAGCTCACCAGTGGAGGGGGCGCAGGCTAATGAAAAACTGTTTTTT.

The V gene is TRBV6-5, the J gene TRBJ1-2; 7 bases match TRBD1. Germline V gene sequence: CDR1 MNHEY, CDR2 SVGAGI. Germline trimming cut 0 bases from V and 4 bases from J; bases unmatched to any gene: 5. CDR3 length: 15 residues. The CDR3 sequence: CASSYSRDSGYGYTF. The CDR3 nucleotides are TGTGCCAGCAGTTACTCGAGGGACAGTGGCTATGGCTACACCTTC.

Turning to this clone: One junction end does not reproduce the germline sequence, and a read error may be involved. CDR3 region: CASSRRLAGGQDNEQFF. The DNA of the CDR3 is TGTGCTAGCAGCCGTCGACTAGCGGGGGGGCAAGACAATGAGCAGTTCTTC. The chain couples TRBV7-7 to TRBJ2-1; 14 bases map to TRBD2. This CDR3 comprises 17 residues. Per germline, CDR1 SSHAT and CDR2 FNYEAQ (reference sequence).

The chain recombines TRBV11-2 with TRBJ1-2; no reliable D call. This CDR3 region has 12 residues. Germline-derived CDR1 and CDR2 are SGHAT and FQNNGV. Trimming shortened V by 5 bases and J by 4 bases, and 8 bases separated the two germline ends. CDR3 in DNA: TGTGCCAGCAGCCCCCAGCGCTATGGCTACACCTTC. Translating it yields CASSPQRYGYTF.

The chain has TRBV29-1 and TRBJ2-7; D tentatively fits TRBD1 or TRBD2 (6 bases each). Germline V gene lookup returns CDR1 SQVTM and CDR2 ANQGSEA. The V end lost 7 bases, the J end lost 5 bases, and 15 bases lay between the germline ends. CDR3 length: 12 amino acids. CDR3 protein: CSAGAVWDEQYF. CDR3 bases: TGCAGCGCGGGGGCGGTCTGGGACGAGCAGTACTTC.

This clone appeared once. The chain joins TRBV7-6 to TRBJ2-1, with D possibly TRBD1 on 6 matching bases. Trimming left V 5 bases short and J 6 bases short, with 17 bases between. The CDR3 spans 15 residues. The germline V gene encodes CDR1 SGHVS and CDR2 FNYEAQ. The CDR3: CASSPTAGERNEQFF. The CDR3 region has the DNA TGTGCCAGCAGCCCTACGGCAGGGGAACGCAATGAGCAGTTCTTC.

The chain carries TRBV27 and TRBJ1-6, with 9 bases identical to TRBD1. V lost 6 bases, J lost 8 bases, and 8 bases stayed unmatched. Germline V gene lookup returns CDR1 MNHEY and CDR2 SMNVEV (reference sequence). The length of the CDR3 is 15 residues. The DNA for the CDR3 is TGTGCCAGCAGGGACAGGGGCGTTTGGGATTCACCCCTCCACTTT. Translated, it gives CASRDRGVWDSPLHF.

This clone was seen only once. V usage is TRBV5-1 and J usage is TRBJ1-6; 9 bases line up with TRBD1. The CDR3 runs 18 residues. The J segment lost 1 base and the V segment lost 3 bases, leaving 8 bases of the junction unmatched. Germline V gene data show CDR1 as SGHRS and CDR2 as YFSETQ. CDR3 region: CASSSGQGFGSYNSPLHF. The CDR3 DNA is TGCGCCAGCAGCTCCGGACAGGGGTTTGGTTCCTATAATTCACCCCTCCACTTT.